This T cell receptor (beta chain) was documented in a study of blood T cell repertoires in COVID-19. Trimming stripped 2 bases from V and 6 bases from J, with 16 bases between. Per the germline V gene, CDR1 is SGHTA and CDR2 is FQGNSA. This CDR3 spans 15 amino acids. Clones were sequenced by immunoSEQ multiplex PCR, and TCRdb holds only the in-frame ones, with some missing. There are fewer than 200,000 clones in the sample; 65% to 85% occur only once, and approximately 3% lies in the top ten. Participant ages covered about 18 to 100 years across around 22 US areas. The gene calls are TRBV7-2 and TRBJ1-2; D perhaps matches TRBD1 (5 bases). The sequenced material came from PBMCs or T cells enriched from blood (not recorded which). The origin of this receptor is a woman younger than 45 who had been exposed to COVID-19. The CDR3 reads CASSLTAGTADGYTF. CDR3 in DNA: TGTGCCAGCAGCTTAACCGCGGGGACGGCTGATGGCTACACCTTC. Full variable domain (rest looked up from reference TRBV7-2 and TRBJ1-2): GAGVSQSPSNKVTEKGKDVELRCDPISGHTALYWYRQSLGQGLEFLIYFQGNSAPDKSGLPSDRFSAERTGGSVSTLTIQRTQQEDSAVYLCASSLTAGTADGYTFGSGTRLTVV.